The clone carrying this T cell receptor (beta chain) was picked up one time. Assay used: immunoSEQ multiplex PCR; TCRdb lists only in-frame clones, some missing. Among tens of thousands of clones listed, 94% were seen once. The record originates from a study of human thymus T cells. The source is a boy under three years old with a congenital heart defect but otherwise immunologically healthy. Sequencing was done on a sample of blood.

The CDR3 protein is CASSLVRTDTQYF. The CDR3 nucleotides read TGTGCCAGCAGCTTAGTTAGGACAGATACGCAGTATTTT. This chain joins TRBV7-2 and TRBJ2-3; no definite D call. Germline V lookup: CDR1 SGHTA, CDR2 FQGNSA. This CDR3 is 13 amino acids long. V lost 1 base and J 3 bases, leaving 5 bases between the germline ends.